This T cell receptor (beta chain) emerged from a study of T cell responses to AZD1222 COVID-19 vaccine. Overall study context: Investigators merged groups given second doses at roughly 4 or roughly 12 weeks. Broader study findings: After the peak T cell response, and only then, were repertoires sampled. White British people made up most donors, females outnumbered males, and clonal diversity was possibly underestimated. Two doses of AZD1222 preceded a rise in Spike-specific TCR breadth and depth.

Comments on this clone: Its antigen is unidentified. At one boundary the junction diverges from the germline segment, which might be a read error.

The assay was immunoSEQ multiplex PCR, and TCRdb's table has in-frame clones only and misses some. The sample yields roughly 130,000 clones, approximately 90% seen once. The CDR3 runs to 16 residues. CDR1 is SGHTA and CDR2 is FQGTGA in the germline V gene. The source material was peripheral blood, sampled on day 0 of AZD1222 vaccination. The sequence was obtained from an adult in good health. J is TRBJ2-7 and V is TRBV7-3, with D perhaps matching TRBD2 (7 bases). The DNA for the CDR3 is TGTGCCAGCAGCCCCATGGGGGGGACAAGGGATTCTGTGCTGAGCTTC. Translated: CASSPMGGTRDSVLSF.